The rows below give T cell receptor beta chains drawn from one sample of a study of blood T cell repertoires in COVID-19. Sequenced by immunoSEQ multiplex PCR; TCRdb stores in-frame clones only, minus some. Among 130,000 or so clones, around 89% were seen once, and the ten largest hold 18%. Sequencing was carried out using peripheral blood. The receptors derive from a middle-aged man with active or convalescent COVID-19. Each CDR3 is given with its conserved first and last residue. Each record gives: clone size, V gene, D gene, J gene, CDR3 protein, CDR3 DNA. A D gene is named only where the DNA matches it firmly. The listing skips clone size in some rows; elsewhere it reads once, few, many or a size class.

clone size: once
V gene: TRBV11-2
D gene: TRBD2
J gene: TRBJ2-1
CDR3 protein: CASSLDLAGGPGNEQFF
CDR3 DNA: TGTGCCAGCAGCCTAGACTTAGCGGGAGGGCCTGGCAATGAGCAGTTCTTC

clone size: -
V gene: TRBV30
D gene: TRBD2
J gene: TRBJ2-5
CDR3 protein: CAWSPRLAGGPTRRETQYF
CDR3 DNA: TGTGCCTGGAGTCCCCGACTAGCGGGAGGGCCGACAAGGAGGGAGACCCAGTACTTC

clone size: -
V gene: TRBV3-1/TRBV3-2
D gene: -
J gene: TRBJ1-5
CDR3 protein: CASSQGGQGDQPQHF
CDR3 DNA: TGTGCCAGCAGCCAAGGTGGGCAGGGCGATCAGCCCCAGCATTTT

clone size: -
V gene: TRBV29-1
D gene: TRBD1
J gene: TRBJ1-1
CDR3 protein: CSAQPQGGAPFF
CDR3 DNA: TGCAGCGCACAACCTCAGGGGGGCGCACCTTTCTTT

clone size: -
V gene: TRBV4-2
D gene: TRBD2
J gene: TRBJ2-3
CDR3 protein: CASSQVPGGPTDTQYF
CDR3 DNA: TGTGCCAGCAGCCAAGTCCCGGGGGGGCCCACAGATACGCAGTATTTT

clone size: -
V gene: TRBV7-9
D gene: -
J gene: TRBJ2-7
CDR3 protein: CASSPRLGGEQYF
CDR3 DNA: TGTGCCAGCAGCCCCCGCCTGGGAGGCGAGCAGTACTTC

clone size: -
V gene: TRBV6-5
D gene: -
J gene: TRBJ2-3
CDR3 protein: CASGPPRGSAQYF
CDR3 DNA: TGTGCCAGCGGACCCCCAAGGGGGTCGGCGCAGTATTTT

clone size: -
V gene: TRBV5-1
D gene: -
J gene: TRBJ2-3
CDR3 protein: CASSRAQNAGGTQYF
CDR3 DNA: TGCGCCAGCAGCCGGGCCCAGAACGCCGGGGGTACGCAGTATTTT

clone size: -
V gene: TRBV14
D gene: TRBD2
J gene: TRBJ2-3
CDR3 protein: CASRGLAGWPDTQYF
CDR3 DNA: TGTGCCAGCAGGGGACTAGCGGGGTGGCCAGATACGCAGTATTTT

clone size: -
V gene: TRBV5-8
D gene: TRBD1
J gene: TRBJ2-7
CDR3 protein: CASSLWGQGPTYEQYF
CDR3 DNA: TGTGCCAGCAGCTTGTGGGGACAGGGACCCACCTACGAGCAGTACTTC